The 25 T cell receptor beta chains below come from one sample, sequenced in a study of T cells in Graves' hyperthyroidism and ophthalmopathy. There were TCR beta CDR3 regions amplified from RNA transcripts. TCR CDR3 underwent first-round RT-PCR with the HTBI primer set. TCRdb reanalysed the multiplex PCR reads using MiXCR and keeps one entry per CDR3 protein. The sample includes 350,000 to 400,000 distinct CDR3 sequences, around 14% seen only once; the top ten take 11%. What was sequenced was blood. Every receptor here comes from a woman aged 55 to 70 with Graves' hyperthyroidism.

The genes are TRBV29-1 and TRBJ1-2, with 7 bases that match TRBD1. CDR1 SQVTM and CDR2 ANQGSEA come from the germline V gene. Trimming took 4 bases from V and 8 from J; bases not matched to a gene: 16. The length of the CDR3 is 15 residues. This chain's CDR3 is CSVAGTGTALGGYTF. The DNA for the CDR3 is TGCAGCGTTGCAGGAACCGGGACAGCCCTCGGAGGCTACACCTTC.

Concerning this clonotype: Just one base apart from a much larger clone, this may be a read error. The V gene is TRBV29-1, the J gene TRBJ2-1; TRBD2 agrees at 7 bases. V lost 5 bases, J lost 6 bases, and 7 bases stayed unmatched. Germline loops: CDR1 SQVTM, CDR2 ANQGSEA. This CDR3 has 13 residues. The CDR3 sequence is CSVPPSGVNEQFF. The CDR3 nucleotides read TGCAGCGTTCCCCCTAGCGGAGTCAATGAGCAGTTCTTC.

This clonotype was observed a few times. DNA for the CDR3: TGTGCCTGGCAGGGCAGAGGGGGAGAAAAACTGTTTTTT. Translated: CAWQGRGGEKLFF. This chain uses TRBV30 with TRBJ1-4; D is possibly TRBD1 (6 bases). The CDR3 covers 13 residues. CDR1 and CDR2 from the germline V gene are GTSNPN and SVGIG (reference sequence). V was cut by 5 bases and J by 8 bases, with 15 bases left in between.

This clonotype was recorded at least ten times. The genes are TRBV6-2 or TRBV6-3 and TRBJ2-3; D is possibly TRBD2 (7 bases). Trimming stripped 6 bases from V and 4 bases from J, with 23 bases between. This CDR3 has 17 residues. The germline V gene has CDR1 MNHEY and CDR2 SVGEGT. The DNA for the CDR3 is TGTGCCAGCAGCCACTCTGAATGGGGGGGGGCGTCAGATACGCAGTATTTT. Its translation: CASSHSEWGGASDTQYF.

This clonotype was observed at least ten times. The J gene is TRBJ1-1, the V gene TRBV6-5; possible D gene TRBD1, 5 bases. V lost 2 bases and J 3 bases, leaving 22 bases between the germline ends. This CDR3 contains 18 residues. Germline values: CDR1 MNHEY, CDR2 SVGAGI. The CDR3 region is CASSYTVGAGTRYTEAFF. The CDR3 nucleotides are TGTGCCAGCAGTTACACAGTAGGGGCAGGGACGAGGTACACTGAAGCTTTCTTT.

The table lists this clonotype with a few counts. CDR3 nucleotide sequence: TGTGCCAGCAGTTTTCCCCACAGGGGTGATGAAAAACTGTTTTTT. This translates into CASSFPHRGDEKLFF. The chain couples TRBV27 to TRBJ1-4; TRBD1 aligns across 7 bases. Germline V gene sequence: CDR1 MNHEY, CDR2 SMNVEV (reference sequence). With 3 bases clipped from V and 6 bases from J, the junction kept 7 bases outside the gene matches. The CDR3 contains 15 residues.

The chain uses TRBV10-3 and TRBJ2-5; 10 nucleotides agree with TRBD1. The V and J ends lost 4 bases and 5 bases, in that order; junction bases with no gene match: 4. Per germline, CDR1 ENHRY and CDR2 SYGVKD. The CDR3 sequence is 14 residues long. The CDR3 DNA is TGTGCCATCAGTGGGGACAGGGGCAGTGAGACCCAGTACTTC. Its protein product is CAISGDRGSETQYF.

This clonotype occurred many times. The chain couples TRBV5-1 to TRBJ2-4; tentatively, D is TRBD2 (6 bases). Per germline, CDR1 SGHRS and CDR2 YFSETQ. Trimming pared 0 bases from V and 0 bases from J, leaving 10 bases between. This CDR3 has 16 residues. In DNA, the CDR3 is TGCGCCAGCAGCTTGGCCTCGGGACTAGCCAAAAACATTCAGTACTTC. Translated: CASSLASGLAKNIQYF.

This clonotype showed up many times. The chain joins TRBV7-6 to TRBJ2-1; possibly TRBD2 for D (6 bases). Germline CDR1 SGHVS, CDR2 FNYEAQ. The germline V and J ends were trimmed by 3 bases and 0 bases, with 12 bases remaining between them. The CDR3 has 16 residues. DNA of the CDR3: TGTGCCAGCAGCTTTGGAATAGCGGCCTCCTACAATGAGCAGTTCTTC. Translated, it gives CASSFGIAASYNEQFF.

This clonotype has at least ten counts. The chain joins TRBV7-9 to TRBJ2-5; D perhaps matches TRBD1 (5 bases). V dropped 4 bases and J dropped 2 bases, with 11 bases sitting between them. The germline V gene has CDR1 SEHNR and CDR2 FQNEAQ (reference sequence). CDR3 length equals 14 residues. CDR3 residues: CASSSTRQQETQYF. The CDR3 coding sequence is TGTGCCAGCAGCTCCACTCGACAGCAAGAGACCCAGTACTTC.

This clonotype was observed at least ten times. V and J are TRBV6-2 or TRBV6-3 and TRBJ2-7; 8 nucleotides align to TRBD2. The CDR3 runs to 16 residues. The germline CDR1 and CDR2 sequences are MNHEY and SVGEGT. V lost 3 bases and J lost 0; bases outside the gene matches: 7. CDR3 nucleotides: TGTGCCAGCAGTTATCGGCTAGCGGGCCGCTCCTACGAGCAGTACTTC. It translates to CASSYRLAGRSYEQYF.

In this sample, this clonotype turned up many times. The chain joins TRBV9 to TRBJ1-2; D is uncertain. V was clipped by 0 bases and J by 6 bases, with 12 bases between them. The CDR3 runs 14 residues. The V gene's germline CDR1 is SGDLS and CDR2 YYNGEE. The CDR3 here is CASSVEGAFHGYTF. The CDR3 DNA is TGTGCCAGCAGCGTAGAGGGCGCCTTCCATGGCTACACCTTC.

This clonotype appeared many times. This chain joins TRBV2 and TRBJ1-6, with no clear D. Trimming took off 1 base at V and 14 bases at J, with 12 bases between the two ends. The CDR3 loop spans 13 amino acids. CDR1 and CDR2 from the germline V gene are SNHLY and FYNNEI. This chain's CDR3 is CASSEVTGSALHF. The CDR3 DNA follows: TGTGCCAGCAGTGAAGTCACGGGTTCGGCCCTCCACTTT.

This clonotype was seen at least ten times. The chain carries TRBV24-1 and TRBJ2-2, with D possibly being TRBD2 (6 bases). This CDR3 is 14 amino acids long. Germline assignment: CDR1 KGHDR and CDR2 SFDVKD. Between the trimmed V and J ends, which lost 4 bases and 9 bases, there was a span of 14 bases. CDR3 in DNA: TGTGCCACCAGTGACCGACTAGGAGGGCGGGAGCTGTTTTTT. Its protein is CATSDRLGGRELFF.

The chain combines TRBV5-7 with TRBJ2-7, with 8 bases lining up with TRBD1. TRBV5-7 is designated an ORF whose function remains uncertain. V trimming: 0 bases; J trimming: 2 bases; junction bases outside the gene matches: 7. The CDR3 consists of 16 residues. For the CDR3, the DNA is TGTGCCAGCAGCTTGGCTCTTGGACAGGGACCCTACGAGCAGTACTTC. Translation gives CASSLALGQGPYEQYF.

Concerning this clonotype: This clone may be a read error of a much larger clone one base away. The chain uses TRBV25-1 and TRBJ2-7; D remains unclear. The CDR3 contains 12 residues. CDR1 and CDR2 from the germline V gene are MGHDK and SYGVNS. Between the trimmed V and J ends, which lost 4 bases and 0 bases, there was a span of 4 bases. DNA of the CDR3: TGTGCCAGCAGTGCCCCCTCCTACGAGCAGTACTTC. The encoded protein is CASSAPSYEQYF.

This clonotype was detected ten times or more. The chain is built from TRBV29-1 and TRBJ1-1; D unresolved. This CDR3 has 12 amino acids. The V gene's germline CDR1 is SQVTM and CDR2 ANQGSEA. V lost 4 bases, J lost 1 base, and 7 bases lay in between. The CDR3 region has the DNA TGCAGCGTTGTGGCCTGGAACACTGAAGCTTTCTTT. It translates to CSVVAWNTEAFF.

The table lists this clonotype with many counts. The chain joins TRBV19 to TRBJ2-1; no clear D gene. CDR1 LNHDA and CDR2 SQIVND come from the germline V gene (reference sequence). Trimming left V 2 bases short and J 5 bases short, with 13 bases between. This CDR3 is built from 15 residues. CDR3 region: CASSIIPRKNNEQFF. The CDR3 nucleotides are TGTGCCAGTAGTATAATTCCCAGGAAGAACAATGAGCAGTTCTTC.

This clonotype was observed many times. Written as DNA, the CDR3 is TGTGCCAGCAGTCACCGACTAGCGGGAACTTTCAATGAGCAGTTCTTC. Translated, it gives CASSHRLAGTFNEQFF. The V gene is TRBV6-2 or TRBV6-3, the J gene TRBJ2-1; 11 positions match TRBD2. Germline V gene lookup returns CDR1 MNHEY and CDR2 SVGEGT. V lost 5 bases and J lost 6; bases outside the gene matches: 9. The CDR3 covers 16 residues.

This clonotype came up many times. The gene calls are TRBV29-1 and TRBJ1-2; 7 positions match TRBD1. This CDR3 contains 14 residues. Trimming cost V 2 bases and J 5 bases; bases outside gene matches: 8. Germline V gene lookup returns CDR1 SQVTM and CDR2 ANQGSEA. The CDR3 coding sequence is TGCAGCGTTGAATTGACAGGGAGCCCTTATGGCTACACCTTC. It encodes CSVELTGSPYGYTF.

This clonotype was detected only a few times. The chain combines TRBV20-1 with TRBJ1-3, with TRBD1 as a possible D gene (6 bases). Germline-derived CDR1 and CDR2 are DFQATT and SNEGSKA (reference sequence). CDR3 length equals 17 residues. Trimming removed 3 bases from V and 1 base from J, with 19 bases in between. As DNA, the CDR3 is TGCAGTGCTAGTCGGACAGAAACACTACCTTCTGGAAACACCATATATTTT. Translating gives CSASRTETLPSGNTIYF.

This clonotype appeared many times. The J gene is TRBJ2-1, the V gene TRBV3-1; TRBD2 matches at 8 bases. Germline V lookup: CDR1 LGHDT, CDR2 YNNKEL (reference sequence). The J segment lost 9 bases and the V segment lost 2 bases, leaving 0 bases of the junction unmatched. The CDR3 is 12 residues long. In DNA form, the CDR3 reads TGTGCCAGCAGCCAACGGGGGGGTGAGCAGTTCTTC. It encodes CASSQRGGEQFF.

This clonotype was observed at least ten times. The rearrangement uses TRBV27 and TRBJ2-7; TRBD1 aligns across 8 bases. Trimming at V came to 4 bases and at J to 5 bases, leaving 7 bases not matched to a gene. Germline CDR1 is MNHEY and CDR2 is SMNVEV (reference sequence). The CDR3 contains 14 residues. This CDR3 reads CASSYLDRVHEQYF. CDR3 DNA sequence: TGTGCCAGCAGTTACTTGGACAGGGTGCACGAGCAGTACTTC.

This chain joins TRBV4-1 and TRBJ2-7, with 10 bases lining up with TRBD2. The CDR3 extends over 15 amino acids. Germline lookup yields CDR1 MGHRA and CDR2 YSYEKL. J was trimmed by 3 bases and V by 5 bases; bases with no gene match: 7. The CDR3 loop reads CASSYLRLAGYEQYF. The CDR3 DNA follows: TGCGCCAGCAGCTACCTCCGACTAGCGGGCTACGAGCAGTACTTC.

This clonotype was seen many times. The chain links TRBV7-9 to TRBJ1-1; 9 bases line up with TRBD1. V lost 4 bases, J lost 4 bases, and 7 bases stayed unmatched. CDR1 is SEHNR and CDR2 is FQNEAQ in the germline V gene (reference sequence). This CDR3 region has 15 residues. Here the CDR3 reads CASSSRQGVGTEAFF. DNA of the CDR3: TGTGCCAGCAGCTCCCGACAGGGGGTAGGCACTGAAGCTTTCTTT.